The sequence of this T cell receptor beta chain was determined in a study of T cell responses to AZD1222 COVID-19 vaccine. Overall study findings and caveats: Reports say nearly half of spike-specific TCRs go after unmutated variant regions. A rise in Spike-specific TCR breadth and depth followed two AZD1222 doses. A mostly white British donor set with more females was recruited, and clonal diversity was possibly underestimated. Repertoire sampling happened only post peak T cell response.

Germline CDR1 is MNHEY and CDR2 is SVGAGI. This CDR3 is built from 11 residues. Trimming cost V 6 bases and J 7 bases, with 6 bases left between them. TCRdb's copy holds only in-frame clones and misses some; the assay was immunoSEQ multiplex PCR. The data contain fewer than 120,000 clones, around nine tenths of them singletons. On this clone: No antigen is known for it.

The receptor was derived from an adult who received the AZD1222 COVID-19 vaccine. The rearrangement joins TRBV6-5 to TRBJ2-2, with unresolved D. Specimen: peripheral blood, collected 28 days after the second AZD1222 dose. CDR3 nucleotides: TGTGCCAGCAGGGTAGACGGGGAGCTGTTTTTT. Its translation is CASRVDGELFF.